This T cell receptor beta chain emerged from a study of immune evolution from preneoplasia to lung adenocarcinoma. Study results and caveats: Normal lung had the highest top T cell clone frequencies. Clonality was highest in normal lung, lower in later-stage lesions apparently.

With regard to this clone: Its cognate antigen is unknown.

Method: immunoSEQ multiplex PCR; TCRdb's copy keeps in-frame clones and lacks some. The sample lists around 2,400 clones, around 79% occurring once. The V end was cut by 1 base, the J end by 1 base, with 13 bases between. The CDR3 consists of 16 residues. CDR1 and CDR2 (germline): SGHAT, FQNNGV. Specimen: FFPE adjacent normal lung tissue. The chain couples TRBV11-2 to TRBJ1-1; D is possibly TRBD1 (5 bases). This clonotype originated in a person aged 65 to 79 with lung adenocarcinoma. The CDR3 reads CASSLVPQGKNTEAFF. The DNA for the CDR3 is TGTGCCAGCAGCTTAGTTCCCCAGGGCAAGAACACTGAAGCTTTCTTT. The whole variable domain, filled in from reference TRBV11-2 and TRBJ1-1, reads EAGVAQSPRYKIIEKRQSVAFWCNPISGHATLYWYQQILGQGPKLLIQFQNNGVVDDSQLPKDRFSAERLKGVDSTLKIQPAKLEDSAVYLCASSLVPQGKNTEAFFGQGTRLTVV.